Below are 5 T cell receptor beta chains sequenced from a single sample in a study of shared clonotypes between healthy human individuals. CD45RO-negative CD8 cells positively selected for CCR7 made up the naive population, which excluded terminally differentiated effector memory CD45RA+ cells. TCRdb's table, derived via immunoSEQ multiplex PCR, lists solely in-frame clones and lacks some. The sample comprises about 1,800,000 clones, over 85% of which are singletons, and approximately 1% rests with the top ten. Sequenced sample: naive CD8+ T cells sorted from blood. Receptors originate from a man aged 18 to 29 in good health.

In the case of this clone: Other DNA sequences of this sample code for an identical CDR3. The chain employs TRBV7-9 and TRBJ2-1; D uncertain. Looked up from germline, CDR1 is SEHNR and CDR2 is FQNEAQ (reference sequence). CDR3 length: 12 residues. Between the trimmed V and J ends, which lost 1 base and 9 bases, there was a span of 7 bases. The CDR3 protein is CASSLGTSEQFF. The CDR3 coding sequence is TGTGCCAGCAGCTTAGGGACCAGTGAGCAGTTCTTC.

This clone was detected only once. The chain links TRBV7-8 to TRBJ2-3; weak D call: TRBD1 (6 bases). This CDR3 comprises 16 residues. V was shortened by 1 base and J by 3 bases, with 14 bases between the two germline ends. Germline V gene sequence: CDR1 SGHVS, CDR2 FQNEAQ. CDR3 nucleotides: TGTGCCAGCAGCTTAGGGCAGGGGAGAGGAACAGATACGCAGTATTTT. Amino acid sequence: CASSLGQGRGTDTQYF. Combining the CDR3 with reference TRBV7-8 and TRBJ2-3 gives the whole variable domain GAGVSQSPRYKVAKRGQDVALRCDPISGHVSLFWYQQALGQGPEFLTYFQNEAQLDKSGLPSDRFFAERPEGSVSTLKIQRTQQEDSAVYLCASSLGQGRGTDTQYFGPGTRLTVL.

In its sample, this clone was seen once. This rearrangement joins TRBV5-1 to TRBJ1-2; TRBD1 aligns across 8 bases. The germline V gene has CDR1 SGHRS and CDR2 YFSETQ. With V trimmed by 0 bases and J by 3 bases, 10 bases remained unmatched. CDR3 size: 17 residues. This chain's CDR3 is CASSLEGPTGDYYGYTF. The CDR3 coding sequence is TGCGCCAGCAGCTTGGAGGGACCGACAGGGGATTACTATGGCTACACCTTC.

The chain carries TRBV6-1 and TRBJ2-7, with 7 nucleotides matching TRBD2. In germline, CDR1 is MNHNS, CDR2 SASEGT. After removal of 3 bases from V and 2 bases from J, the junction contained 7 bases not matched to a gene. This CDR3 contains 15 residues. CDR3 sequence (DNA): TGTGCCAGCAGTGACCTCGGAGGGAGGGCCTACGAGCAGTACTTC. Its translation is CASSDLGGRAYEQYF.

The rearrangement links TRBV5-4 to TRBJ2-3, with TRBD2 as a possible D gene (6 bases). Trimming took off 4 bases at V and 0 bases at J, with 15 bases between the two ends. CDR3 length: 16 amino acids. Germline values: CDR1 SGHNT, CDR2 YYREEE (reference sequence). CDR3 DNA sequence: TGTGCCAGCAGCGGGTGGGGGGAGGATAGCACAGATACGCAGTATTTT. Translated: CASSGWGEDSTDTQYF.